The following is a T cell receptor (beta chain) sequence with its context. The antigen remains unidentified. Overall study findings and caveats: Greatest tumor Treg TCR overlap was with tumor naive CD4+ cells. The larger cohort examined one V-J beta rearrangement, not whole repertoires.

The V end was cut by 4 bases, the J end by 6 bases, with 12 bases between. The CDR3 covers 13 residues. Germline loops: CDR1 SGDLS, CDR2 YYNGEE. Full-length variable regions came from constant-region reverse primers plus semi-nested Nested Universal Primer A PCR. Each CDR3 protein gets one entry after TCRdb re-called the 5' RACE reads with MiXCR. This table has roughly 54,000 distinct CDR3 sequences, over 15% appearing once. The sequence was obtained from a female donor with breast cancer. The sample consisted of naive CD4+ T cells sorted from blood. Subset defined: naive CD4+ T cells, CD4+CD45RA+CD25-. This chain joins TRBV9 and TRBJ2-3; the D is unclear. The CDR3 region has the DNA TGTGCCAGCAGCCCAACTTCCGGGGATACGCAGTATTTT. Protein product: CASSPTSGDTQYF.